Listed here is a single TCR beta chain. This sample was taken from a study of blood T cell repertoires in COVID-19. The overall study: From the United States, Italy and Spain came samples of acute and convalescent COVID-19.

TCRdb's copy holds only in-frame clones and misses some; the assay was immunoSEQ multiplex PCR. The table records under 150,000 clones, almost 80% of them present only once. The V end lost 6 bases, the J end lost 6 bases, and 11 bases lay between the germline ends. Germline CDR1 is LNHDA and CDR2 is SQIVND (reference sequence). The CDR3 has 13 residues. Sequencing was carried out using peripheral blood. The chain uses TRBV19 and TRBJ2-2; possibly TRBD2 for D (6 bases). This clonotype originated in a man aged 50 to 59 with active or convalescent COVID-19. The CDR3 loop reads CASRGREAGELFF. The CDR3 nucleotides are TGTGCCAGTAGGGGCAGGGAGGCCGGGGAGCTGTTTTTT.